The 9 T cell receptor beta chains in this list originate from one sample, sequenced in a study of T cells in Graves' hyperthyroidism and ophthalmopathy. RNA transcripts provided the source from which TCR beta CDR3 regions were amplified. TCR CDR3 underwent first-round RT-PCR with the HTBI primer set. TCRdb reprocessed the multiplex PCR reads with MiXCR, giving one entry per CDR3 protein. The table includes hundreds of thousands of distinct CDR3 sequences, around 45% detected once. Sequenced: peripheral blood or thyroid tissue (not recorded which). The receptors were gathered from a woman under 30 with Graves' hyperthyroidism.

This clonotype has a handful of counts. The J gene is TRBJ2-7, the V gene TRBV19; 7 bases map to TRBD1. V shed 9 bases and J 6 bases; nucleotides not matched to a gene: 17. The CDR3 spans 15 residues. Germline CDR1 is LNHDA and CDR2 is SQIVND (reference sequence). The CDR3 nucleotides are TGTGCCAGCAGTTTGCTGTCGGCAGGGGGAAGCGAGCAGTACTTC. Protein product: CASSLLSAGGSEQYF.

This clonotype was found a few times. This chain uses TRBV6-6 with TRBJ2-7, with TRBD2 matching 14 bases. The CDR3 sequence is 16 residues long. The V gene end was trimmed by 6 bases and the J gene end by 1 base; junction bases not matched to a gene: 5. Germline CDR1 is MNHNY and CDR2 is SVGAGI (reference sequence). The CDR3 DNA is TGTGCCAGCAGGGGGGGACTAGCGGGAGTGTCCTACGAGCAGTACTTC. Protein: CASRGGLAGVSYEQYF.

This clonotype came up many times. The rearrangement uses TRBV7-3 and TRBJ2-5; D not resolved. Trimming pared 5 bases from V and 7 bases from J, leaving 14 bases between. The length of the CDR3 is 13 residues. CDR1 and CDR2 (germline): SGHTA, FQGTGA. CDR3: CASSPQKVGTQYF. CDR3 DNA: TGTGCCAGCAGCCCACAAAAGGTCGGGACCCAGTACTTC.

This sequence joins TRBV14 and TRBJ1-5; D perhaps matches TRBD1 (6 bases). Germline values: CDR1 SGHDN, CDR2 FVKESK. This CDR3 contains 14 residues. V lost 6 bases to trimming and J lost 3 bases, with 12 bases between them. The CDR3 DNA reads as TGTGCCAGCAGTTTAGGGGGGGTCAATCAGCCCCAGCATTTT. It codes for CASSLGGVNQPQHF.

The chain links TRBV19 to TRBJ1-4; D uncertain. The CDR3 length is 11 residues. CDR1 and CDR2 from the germline V gene are LNHDA and SQIVND (reference sequence). The V end lost 3 bases, the J end lost 10 bases, and 6 bases lay between the germline ends. As DNA, the CDR3 is TGTGCCAGTAGTATGGGTCGAAAACTGTTTTTT. Its protein product is CASSMGRKLFF.

The chain employs TRBV19 and TRBJ2-7; D is possibly TRBD1 or TRBD2 (5 bases each). Per germline, CDR1 LNHDA and CDR2 SQIVND (reference sequence). Between the trimmed V and J ends, which lost 8 bases and 11 bases, there was a span of 19 bases. The CDR3 is 12 residues long. The DNA of the CDR3 is TGTGCCAGTCGTCAGGGAGAGGCACAGAAGTACTTC. Translating it yields CASRQGEAQKYF.

The chain couples TRBV29-1 to TRBJ1-4; 9 nucleotides agree with TRBD1. The trim removed 7 bases at V and 8 bases at J, leaving 5 bases unmatched. CDR1 and CDR2 from the germline V gene are SQVTM and ANQGSEA. CDR3 length: 12 residues. Written as DNA, the CDR3 is TGCAGCGAGGGACAGGGTGGCGAAAAACTGTTTTTT. This sequence encodes CSEGQGGEKLFF.

This clonotype was observed a few times. The chain carries TRBV10-3 and TRBJ1-2; D is unclear. The V gene's germline CDR1 is ENHRY and CDR2 SYGVKD. CDR3 length: 12 residues. Trimming cost V 8 bases and J 4 bases, with 11 bases left between them. CDR3 coding DNA: TGTGCCATCGCCGCGGCAGGCTATGGCTACACCTTC. Translation gives CAIAAAGYGYTF.

J is TRBJ2-5 and V is TRBV29-1; D unresolved. There are 11 residues in the CDR3. V dropped 8 bases and J dropped 2 bases, with 9 bases sitting between them. Germline assignment: CDR1 SQVTM and CDR2 ANQGSEA. The CDR3 reads CSPGWQETQYF. CDR3 DNA sequence: TGCAGCCCTGGCTGGCAAGAGACCCAGTACTTC. The full variable domain, completed using reference TRBV29-1 and TRBJ2-5, is SAVISQKPSRDICQRGTSLTIQCQVDSQVTMMFWYRQQPGQSLTLIATANQGSEATYESGFVIDKFPISRPNLTFSTLTVSNMSPEDSSIYLCSPGWQETQYFGPGTRLLVL.